The 14 T cell receptor beta chains in this list originate from one sample, sequenced in a study of T-cell reconstitution after alpha-beta-depleted transplantation in children. Preparation of the TCRbeta library was carried out with unique molecular identifiers. TCRdb used MiXCR to reprocess the PCR reads, holding one entry per CDR3 protein. The sample lists about 540,000 distinct CDR3 sequences, about a sixth occurring once. This material consisted of PBMCs from the stem cell graft donor, taken from the stem cell graft. These receptors originate from a human donor who donated a stem cell graft to a child with acute lymphoblastic leukemia.

This clonotype was detected a few times. The rearrangement joins TRBV5-5 to TRBJ1-5; TRBD1 agrees at 8 bases. The length of the CDR3 is 16 residues. Losses at the gene ends were 3 bases for V and 2 bases for J; bases not matched to a gene: 7. Germline V lookup: CDR1 SGHKS, CDR2 YYEKEE (reference sequence). The CDR3 sequence is CASSSRTGIGNQPQHF. Written as DNA, the CDR3 is TGTGCCAGCAGCTCAAGGACAGGGATTGGCAATCAGCCCCAGCATTTT. Variable domain in full (rest from reference TRBV5-5 and TRBJ1-5): DAGVTQSPTHLIKTRGQQVTLRCSPISGHKSVSWYQQVLGQGPQFIFQYYEKEERGRGNFPDRFSARQFPNYSSELNVNALLLGDSALYLCASSSRTGIGNQPQHFGDGTRLSIL.

This clonotype was seen a few times. The chain combines TRBV29-1 with TRBJ2-7; D is unclear. The CDR3 totals 13 residues. Trimming removed 7 bases at V and 0 bases at J, with 13 bases between. Germline V CDR1 and CDR2: SQVTM, ANQGSEA. The CDR3 sequence: CSAKGKSSYEQYF. In nucleotides, the CDR3 is TGCAGCGCCAAGGGAAAGAGCTCCTACGAGCAGTACTTC.

The chain employs TRBV3-1 and TRBJ1-1; the D gene is possibly TRBD1 (6 bases). The CDR3 runs to 14 residues. Germline lookup yields CDR1 LGHDT and CDR2 YNNKEL (reference sequence). The V end was cut by 2 bases, the J end by 2 bases, with 9 bases between. The CDR3, as DNA: TGTGCCAGCAGCCAATCGGGACAAAACACTGAAGCTTTCTTT. Amino acids: CASSQSGQNTEAFF.

This chain links TRBV12-3 or TRBV12-4 with TRBJ1-2; 7 bases line up with TRBD1. CDR3 length: 13 amino acids. V gave up 3 bases and J gave up 7 bases; unmatched junction bases: 5. CDR3 region: CASSFTGAPGYTF. CDR3 nucleotides: TGTGCCAGCAGTTTTACAGGGGCGCCTGGCTACACCTTC.

This clonotype was observed at least ten times. CDR3 sequence (DNA): TGCAGCGTTGTATTAGTACTAGCGGGTCTCGGGAGCTCCTACAATGAGCAGTTCTTC. It encodes CSVVLVLAGLGSSYNEQFF. The J gene is TRBJ2-1, the V gene TRBV29-1; 9 bases match TRBD2. Trimming removed 4 bases from V and 0 bases from J; junction bases left unmatched: 16. This CDR3 spans 19 amino acids. CDR1 and CDR2 (germline): SQVTM, ANQGSEA.

This clonotype was detected only a few times. J is TRBJ2-5 and V is TRBV29-1; TRBD1 or TRBD2 may be the D gene (5 bases each). Germline V gene sequence: CDR1 SQVTM, CDR2 ANQGSEA. The CDR3 contains 12 residues. V lost 6 bases and J 7 bases, leaving 15 bases between the germline ends. The CDR3 sequence is CSVVGATGTQYF. The CDR3 bases are TGCAGCGTCGTCGGGGCCACGGGGACCCAGTACTTC. Variable domain in full (rest from reference TRBV29-1 and TRBJ2-5): SAVISQKPSRDICQRGTSLTIQCQVDSQVTMMFWYRQQPGQSLTLIATANQGSEATYESGFVIDKFPISRPNLTFSTLTVSNMSPEDSSIYLCSVVGATGTQYFGPGTRLLVL.

This clonotype was seen ten or more times. The V gene is TRBV7-2, the J gene TRBJ1-1, with D perhaps TRBD1 (6 bases). Looked up from germline, CDR1 is SGHTA and CDR2 is FQGNSA. The CDR3 runs 13 residues. With 5 bases removed from V and 4 bases from J, the gap between germline ends came to 11 bases. The CDR3 DNA follows: TGTGCCAGCAGCCTAATCAGGGGCACTGAAGCTTTCTTT. Translating gives CASSLIRGTEAFF.

The V call is TRBV12-3 or TRBV12-4, the J call TRBJ2-5; TRBD1 agrees at 10 bases. The CDR3 length is 14 residues. Losses at the gene ends were 5 bases for V and 4 bases for J; bases not matched to a gene: 4. CDR3 nucleotides: TGTGCCAGCAGTGACAGGGGGCTCGGAGAGACCCAGTACTTC. It translates to CASSDRGLGETQYF.

The CDR3 sequence is CASSLEVLAHSRYNEQFF. CDR3 nucleotide sequence: TGTGCCAGCAGCTTAGAAGTACTAGCCCACAGTCGCTACAATGAGCAGTTCTTC. This sequence joins TRBV11-2 and TRBJ2-1; TRBD2 is a possible D gene (6 bases). Per germline, CDR1 SGHAT and CDR2 FQNNGV. Trimming shortened V by 0 bases and J by 3 bases, and 18 bases separated the two germline ends. The CDR3 spans 18 residues.

V is TRBV10-3 and J is TRBJ1-1; D not certain. V lost 6 bases and J 4 bases, leaving 12 bases between the germline ends. The germline V gene encodes CDR1 ENHRY and CDR2 SYGVKD. The CDR3 is 13 residues long. CDR3 nucleotides: TGTGCCATCAGGGACCAGTTACTCACTGAAGCTTTCTTT. Residues: CAIRDQLLTEAFF.

This clonotype was seen only a few times. The chain recombines TRBV21-1 with TRBJ1-1. TRBV21-1 counts as a pseudogene. The CDR3 contains 13 residues. The CDR3 reads CASSFQVNTEAFF. CDR3 DNA sequence: TGTGCCAGCAGCTTCCAGGTGAACACTGAAGCTTTCTTT.

This clonotype was detected a few times. The genes are TRBV5-1 and TRBJ2-7; 9 positions agree with TRBD1. Germline trimming cut 3 bases from V and 0 bases from J; bases unmatched to any gene: 7. The CDR3 is 16 residues long. The germline CDR1 and CDR2 sequences are SGHRS and YFSETQ. The CDR3 loop is CASSWEPGQGSYEQYF. CDR3 nucleotides: TGCGCCAGCAGCTGGGAACCGGGACAGGGCTCCTACGAGCAGTACTTC.

The chain couples TRBV9 to TRBJ1-1, with no clear D. The CDR3 runs to 15 residues. Germline CDR1 and CDR2: SGDLS and YYNGEE. Trimming pared 4 bases from V and 1 base from J, leaving 14 bases between. The CDR3 DNA is TGTGCCAGCAGCCCCCCTCGAGGGTCGAACACTGAAGCTTTCTTT. This translates into CASSPPRGSNTEAFF.

This clonotype has only a few counts. The V call is TRBV21-1, the J call TRBJ1-1; TRBD1, the D gene given by the table, was not confirmed from the DNA. TRBV21-1 has pseudogene status. This CDR3 comprises 13 residues. The CDR3 DNA reads TGTGCCAGCAGCAAAGAGAGGGGGGGCATCGCTTTCTTT. This encodes CASSKERGGIAFF.